A selection of T cell receptor beta chains follows, all from one sample in a study of CD8 T cells in Susac syndrome. One entry per CDR3 protein, called by TCRdb with MiXCR from the immunoSEQ multiplex PCR reads. The sample lists about 300,000 distinct CDR3 sequences, almost 85% seen once, with approximately 0.2% in the top ten. Sequenced: CD8+ T cells from PBMCs. The receptors were sampled from a human donor with multiple sclerosis. Both conserved end residues are part of each CDR3. Each record gives: CDR3 protein, CDR3 DNA, D gene, V gene, clone size, CDR3 length, J gene. A D gene is named only where the DNA matches it firmly. Only some rows state a clone size, as once, few, many or a class for expanded clones.

CDR3 protein: CASSYSGREQYF; CDR3 DNA: TGTGCCAGCAGTTACTCGGGACGCGAGCAGTACTTC; D gene: .; V gene: TRBV6-5; clone size: .; CDR3 length: 12; J gene: TRBJ2-7
CDR3 protein: CASSPTAVASGNEQFF; CDR3 DNA: TGTGCCAGCTCCCCCACAGCGGTAGCATCTGGAAATGAGCAGTTCTTC; D gene: .; V gene: TRBV28; clone size: .; CDR3 length: 16; J gene: TRBJ2-1
CDR3 protein: CASRKTGDEGYTF; CDR3 DNA: TGTGCCAGCAGAAAAACAGGGGATGAGGGCTACACCTTC; D gene: TRBD1; V gene: TRBV7-9; clone size: few; CDR3 length: 13; J gene: TRBJ1-2
CDR3 protein: CAWSREGNTIYF; CDR3 DNA: TGTGCCTGGAGCCGCGAGGGAAACACCATATATTTT; D gene: .; V gene: TRBV30; clone size: .; CDR3 length: 12; J gene: TRBJ1-3
CDR3 protein: CASSFMQLNQPQHF; CDR3 DNA: TGTGCCAGCAGTTTCATGCAGTTAAATCAGCCCCAGCATTTT; D gene: .; V gene: TRBV28; clone size: .; CDR3 length: 14; J gene: TRBJ1-5
CDR3 protein: CASSFFSGRAGDTQYF; CDR3 DNA: TGTGCCAGCAGCTTTTTTAGCGGGAGGGCCGGAGATACGCAGTATTTT; D gene: TRBD2; V gene: TRBV7-8; clone size: .; CDR3 length: 16; J gene: TRBJ2-3
CDR3 protein: CSVEETDDTQYF; CDR3 DNA: TGCAGCGTTGAAGAAACGGACGATACGCAGTATTTT; D gene: .; V gene: TRBV29-1; clone size: .; CDR3 length: 12; J gene: TRBJ2-3
CDR3 protein: CASSRTDSGSKQFF; CDR3 DNA: TGTGCCAGCAGCAGGACAGATAGCGGGAGTAAGCAGTTCTTC; D gene: TRBD2; V gene: TRBV11-2; clone size: .; CDR3 length: 14; J gene: TRBJ2-1
CDR3 protein: CASSQLAGGYSDTQYF; CDR3 DNA: TGTGCCAGCAGTCAACTAGCGGGGGGCTACTCCGATACGCAGTATTTT; D gene: TRBD2; V gene: TRBV27; clone size: .; CDR3 length: 16; J gene: TRBJ2-3
CDR3 protein: CASSPVTVNEQFF; CDR3 DNA: TGTGCCAGTAGTCCAGTGACCGTCAATGAGCAGTTCTTC; D gene: .; V gene: TRBV19; clone size: once; CDR3 length: 13; J gene: TRBJ2-1
CDR3 protein: CASSYYGGAGTEAFF; CDR3 DNA: TGTGCCAGCAGTTATTATGGGGGCGCGGGCACTGAAGCTTTCTTT; D gene: .; V gene: TRBV6-5; clone size: .; CDR3 length: 15; J gene: TRBJ1-1
CDR3 protein: CASSLARQGGDEQYF; CDR3 DNA: TGTGCCAGCAGCTTAGCCCGCCAGGGTGGGGACGAGCAGTACTTC; D gene: .; V gene: TRBV13; clone size: .; CDR3 length: 15; J gene: TRBJ2-7
CDR3 protein: CASSFRLATTGELFF; CDR3 DNA: TGTGCCAGCAGTTTTCGGCTAGCGACGACCGGGGAGCTGTTTTTT; D gene: .; V gene: TRBV12-3/TRBV12-4; clone size: .; CDR3 length: 15; J gene: TRBJ2-2
CDR3 protein: CASSGPSGELFF; CDR3 DNA: TGTGCCAGCAGCGGACCCAGCGGGGAGCTGTTTTTT; D gene: .; V gene: TRBV9; clone size: once; CDR3 length: 12; J gene: TRBJ2-2
CDR3 protein: CASSFSGSGSGNTIYF; CDR3 DNA: TGTGCCAGCAGTTTCTCAGGTAGTGGCTCTGGAAACACCATATATTTT; D gene: .; V gene: TRBV28; clone size: .; CDR3 length: 16; J gene: TRBJ1-3
CDR3 protein: CASSSRTANSGANVLTF; CDR3 DNA: TGTGCCAGCTCATCTCGGACGGCGAACTCTGGGGCCAACGTCCTGACTTTC; D gene: .; V gene: TRBV18; clone size: .; CDR3 length: 17; J gene: TRBJ2-6
CDR3 protein: CASSLSPEGLADTSPTDTQYF; CDR3 DNA: TGTGCCAGCAGCTTAAGTCCGGAGGGACTAGCGGATACCTCCCCCACAGATACGCAGTATTTT; D gene: TRBD2; V gene: TRBV7-3; clone size: .; CDR3 length: 21; J gene: TRBJ2-3
CDR3 protein: CASSLEQYLGQPQHF; CDR3 DNA: TGTGCCAGCAGTTTAGAACAGTATCTTGGCCAGCCCCAGCATTTT; D gene: .; V gene: TRBV12-3/TRBV12-4; clone size: .; CDR3 length: 15; J gene: TRBJ1-5
CDR3 protein: CATSRVGTGEHEQYF; CDR3 DNA: TGTGCCACCAGCAGGGTGGGGACAGGGGAACACGAGCAGTACTTC; D gene: TRBD1; V gene: TRBV15; clone size: .; CDR3 length: 15; J gene: TRBJ2-7
CDR3 protein: CASSPLLENEKLLF; CDR3 DNA: TGTGCCAGCAGCCCACTCCTGGAGAATGAAAAACTGCTTTTT; D gene: .; V gene: TRBV27; clone size: .; CDR3 length: 14; J gene: TRBJ1-4
CDR3 protein: CASSTGLANYEQYF; CDR3 DNA: TGTGCCAGTAGTACAGGACTGGCAAACTACGAGCAGTACTTC; D gene: .; V gene: TRBV19; clone size: .; CDR3 length: 14; J gene: TRBJ2-7
CDR3 protein: CASRLTQTLSLYNEQFF; CDR3 DNA: TGTGCCAGCAGATTAACCCAAACCCTGTCCCTATACAATGAGCAGTTCTTC; D gene: .; V gene: TRBV6-2/TRBV6-3; clone size: .; CDR3 length: 17; J gene: TRBJ2-1
CDR3 protein: CASNPGGTSVEQYF; CDR3 DNA: TGTGCCAGCAACCCCGGGGGAACCTCAGTCGAGCAGTACTTC; D gene: .; V gene: TRBV6-2/TRBV6-3; clone size: .; CDR3 length: 14; J gene: TRBJ2-7
CDR3 protein: CASSSGTGSTGELFF; CDR3 DNA: TGTGCCAGCAGCTCCGGGACAGGGAGCACCGGGGAGCTGTTTTTT; D gene: TRBD1; V gene: TRBV6-5; clone size: .; CDR3 length: 15; J gene: TRBJ2-2
CDR3 protein: CASSGGTGGLSNYGYTF; CDR3 DNA: TGTGCCAGCAGCGGAGGGACAGGGGGGCTTTCAAACTATGGCTACACCTTC; D gene: TRBD1; V gene: TRBV9; clone size: once; CDR3 length: 17; J gene: TRBJ1-2
CDR3 protein: CSASAGTGGHQPQHF; CDR3 DNA: TGCAGTGCTAGCGCCGGGACAGGGGGCCATCAGCCCCAGCATTTT; D gene: TRBD1; V gene: TRBV20-1; clone size: .; CDR3 length: 15; J gene: TRBJ1-5
CDR3 protein: CASRTYNEQFF; CDR3 DNA: TGTGCCAGCAGAACCTACAATGAGCAGTTCTTC; D gene: .; V gene: TRBV28; clone size: .; CDR3 length: 11; J gene: TRBJ2-1
CDR3 protein: CASRPGTSVYEQYF; CDR3 DNA: TGTGCCAGCCGGCCGGGGACTAGCGTCTACGAGCAGTACTTC; D gene: TRBD2; V gene: TRBV11-2; clone size: few; CDR3 length: 14; J gene: TRBJ2-7
CDR3 protein: CASTWTDNYGYTF; CDR3 DNA: TGTGCCAGCACCTGGACAGACAACTATGGCTACACCTTC; D gene: .; V gene: TRBV6-6; clone size: .; CDR3 length: 13; J gene: TRBJ1-2
CDR3 protein: CASSLGSGTATDTQYF; CDR3 DNA: TGTGCCAGCAGCTTAGGAAGCGGGACAGCCACAGATACGCAGTATTTT; D gene: .; V gene: TRBV7-9; clone size: .; CDR3 length: 16; J gene: TRBJ2-3
CDR3 protein: CASSIRLAMNTGELFF; CDR3 DNA: TGTGCCAGTAGTATAAGGCTGGCCATGAACACCGGGGAGCTGTTTTTT; D gene: .; V gene: TRBV19; clone size: .; CDR3 length: 16; J gene: TRBJ2-2
CDR3 protein: CASSLEGAENTEAFF; CDR3 DNA: TGTGCCAGCAGCTTAGAAGGCGCAGAGAACACTGAAGCTTTCTTT; D gene: .; V gene: TRBV11-2; clone size: .; CDR3 length: 15; J gene: TRBJ1-1
CDR3 protein: CSVEYLEETEAFF; CDR3 DNA: TGCAGCGTTGAATACCTAGAAGAAACTGAAGCTTTCTTT; D gene: .; V gene: TRBV29-1; clone size: .; CDR3 length: 13; J gene: TRBJ1-1
CDR3 protein: CASGKRERNNEQFF; CDR3 DNA: TGTGCCAGCGGGAAGCGGGAGCGAAACAATGAGCAGTTCTTC; D gene: TRBD2; V gene: TRBV6-5; clone size: .; CDR3 length: 14; J gene: TRBJ2-1
CDR3 protein: CASSYGPGQPQHF; CDR3 DNA: TGTGCCAGCAGTTACGGCCCAGGACAGCCCCAGCATTTT; D gene: .; V gene: TRBV6-2/TRBV6-3; clone size: .; CDR3 length: 13; J gene: TRBJ1-5
CDR3 protein: CANGTGAGQPQHF; CDR3 DNA: TGTGCCAATGGCACAGGGGCAGGCCAGCCCCAGCATTTT; D gene: TRBD1; V gene: TRBV10-3; clone size: .; CDR3 length: 13; J gene: TRBJ1-5
CDR3 protein: CSAADPNTEESYEQYF; CDR3 DNA: TGCAGTGCTGCCGACCCAAACACAGAGGAGTCCTACGAGCAGTACTTC; D gene: .; V gene: TRBV20-1; clone size: .; CDR3 length: 16; J gene: TRBJ2-7
CDR3 protein: CAVGPSPSGNTIYF; CDR3 DNA: TGTGCCGTCGGACCTTCGCCCTCTGGAAACACCATATATTTT; D gene: .; V gene: TRBV19; clone size: .; CDR3 length: 14; J gene: TRBJ1-3
CDR3 protein: CASSQRGQTNEKLFF; CDR3 DNA: TGCGCCAGCAGTCAGCGGGGACAGACTAATGAAAAACTGTTTTTT; D gene: TRBD1; V gene: TRBV23-1; clone size: .; CDR3 length: 15; J gene: TRBJ1-4
CDR3 protein: CSVSGHFSVYEQYF; CDR3 DNA: TGCAGCGTTAGTGGGCACTTCTCCGTCTACGAGCAGTACTTC; D gene: .; V gene: TRBV29-1; clone size: .; CDR3 length: 14; J gene: TRBJ2-7
CDR3 protein: CASSQETASGRQPNNEQFF; CDR3 DNA: TGCGCCAGCAGCCAAGAAACGGCTAGCGGGAGGCAACCTAACAATGAGCAGTTCTTC; D gene: TRBD2; V gene: TRBV4-3; clone size: .; CDR3 length: 19; J gene: TRBJ2-1
CDR3 protein: CASSQVWGLETQYF; CDR3 DNA: TGCGCCAGCAGCCAAGTCTGGGGGCTGGAGACCCAGTACTTC; D gene: .; V gene: TRBV4-3; clone size: .; CDR3 length: 14; J gene: TRBJ2-5
CDR3 protein: CASSPGLAGGEQYF; CDR3 DNA: TGCGCCAGCAGCCCGGGACTAGCGGGAGGGGAGCAGTACTTC; D gene: TRBD2; V gene: TRBV4-1; clone size: .; CDR3 length: 14; J gene: TRBJ2-7